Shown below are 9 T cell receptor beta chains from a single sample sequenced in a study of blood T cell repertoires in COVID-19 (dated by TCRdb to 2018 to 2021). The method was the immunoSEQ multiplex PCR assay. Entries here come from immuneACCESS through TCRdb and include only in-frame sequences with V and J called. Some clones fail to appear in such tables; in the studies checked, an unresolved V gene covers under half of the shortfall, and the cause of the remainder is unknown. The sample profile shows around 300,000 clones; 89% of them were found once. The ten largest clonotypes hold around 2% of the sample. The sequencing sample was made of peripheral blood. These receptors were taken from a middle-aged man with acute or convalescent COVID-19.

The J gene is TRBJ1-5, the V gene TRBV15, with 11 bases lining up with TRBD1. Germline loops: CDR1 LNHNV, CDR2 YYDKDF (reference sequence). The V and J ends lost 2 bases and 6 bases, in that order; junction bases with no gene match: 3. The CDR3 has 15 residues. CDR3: CATSRQGQGVQPQHF. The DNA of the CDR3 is TGTGCCACCAGCAGACAGGGACAGGGGGTTCAGCCCCAGCATTTT.

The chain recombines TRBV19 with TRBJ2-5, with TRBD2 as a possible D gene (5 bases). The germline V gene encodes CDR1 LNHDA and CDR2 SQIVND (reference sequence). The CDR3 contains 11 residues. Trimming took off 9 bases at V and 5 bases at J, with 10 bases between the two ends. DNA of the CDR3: TGTGCCAGCCAGCAGCGGGAGACCCAGTACTTC. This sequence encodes CASQQRETQYF.

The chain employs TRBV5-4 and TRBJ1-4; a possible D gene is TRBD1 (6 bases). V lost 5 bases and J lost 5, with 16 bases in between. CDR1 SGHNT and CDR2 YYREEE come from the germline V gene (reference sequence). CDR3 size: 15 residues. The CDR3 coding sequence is TGTGCCAGCAGACCCTGGACAGCGCCAAATGAAAAACTGTTTTTT. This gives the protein CASRPWTAPNEKLFF. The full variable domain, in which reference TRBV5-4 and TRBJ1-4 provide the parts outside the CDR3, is ETGVTQSPTHLIKTRGQQVTLRCSSQSGHNTVSWYQQALGQGPQFIFQYYREEENGRGNFPPRFSGLQFPNYSSELNVNALELDDSALYLCASRPWTAPNEKLFFGSGTQLSVL.

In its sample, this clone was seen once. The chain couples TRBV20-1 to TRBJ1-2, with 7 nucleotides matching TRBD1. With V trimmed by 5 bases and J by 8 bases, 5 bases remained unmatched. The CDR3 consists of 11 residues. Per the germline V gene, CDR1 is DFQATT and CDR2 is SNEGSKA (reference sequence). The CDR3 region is CSASRDRGYTF. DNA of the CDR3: TGCAGTGCTTCCCGGGACAGAGGCTACACCTTC.

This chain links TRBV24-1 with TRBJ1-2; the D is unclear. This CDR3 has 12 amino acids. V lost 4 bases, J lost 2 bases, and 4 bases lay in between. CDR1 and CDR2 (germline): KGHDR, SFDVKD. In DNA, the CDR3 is TGTGCCACCAGTGACTCCAACTATGGCTACACCTTC. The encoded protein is CATSDSNYGYTF.

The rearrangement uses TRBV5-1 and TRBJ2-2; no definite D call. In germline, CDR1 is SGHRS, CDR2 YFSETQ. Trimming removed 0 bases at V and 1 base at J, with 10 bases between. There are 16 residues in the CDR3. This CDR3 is CASSLAATGNTGELFF. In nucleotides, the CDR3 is TGCGCCAGCAGCTTGGCCGCAACGGGGAACACCGGGGAGCTGTTTTTT.

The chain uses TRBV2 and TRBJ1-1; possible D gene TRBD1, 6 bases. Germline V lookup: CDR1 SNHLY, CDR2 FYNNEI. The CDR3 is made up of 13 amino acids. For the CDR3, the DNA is TGTGCGAGCGTGGTACAGGGAGAGGGGCGCGCTTTCTTT. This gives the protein CASVVQGEGRAFF.

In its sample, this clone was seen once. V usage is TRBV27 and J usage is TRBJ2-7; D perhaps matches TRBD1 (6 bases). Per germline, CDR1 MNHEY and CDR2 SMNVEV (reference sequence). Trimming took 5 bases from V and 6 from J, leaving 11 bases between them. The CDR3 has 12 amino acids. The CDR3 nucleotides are TGTGCCAGCAGTCTACAGGGCGGCGAGCAGTACTTC. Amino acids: CASSLQGGEQYF.

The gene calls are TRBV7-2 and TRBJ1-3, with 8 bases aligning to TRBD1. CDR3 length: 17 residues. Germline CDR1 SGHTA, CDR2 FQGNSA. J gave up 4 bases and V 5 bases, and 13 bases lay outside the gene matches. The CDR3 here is CASSRGAGGKGGNTIYF. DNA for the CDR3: TGTGCCAGCAGCCGCGGGGCAGGGGGCAAAGGGGGAAACACCATATATTTT.